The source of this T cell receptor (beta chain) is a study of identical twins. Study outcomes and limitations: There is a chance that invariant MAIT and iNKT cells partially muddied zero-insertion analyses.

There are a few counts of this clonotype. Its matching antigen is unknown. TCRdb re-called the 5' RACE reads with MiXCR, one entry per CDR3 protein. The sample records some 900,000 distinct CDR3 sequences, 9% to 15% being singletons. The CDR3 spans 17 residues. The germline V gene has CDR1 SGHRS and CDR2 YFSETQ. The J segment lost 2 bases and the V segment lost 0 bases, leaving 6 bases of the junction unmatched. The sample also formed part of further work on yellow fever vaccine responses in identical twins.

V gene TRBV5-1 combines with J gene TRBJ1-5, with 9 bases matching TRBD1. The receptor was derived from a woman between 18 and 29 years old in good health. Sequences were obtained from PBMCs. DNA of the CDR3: TGCGCCAGCAGCTTGGGACAGGGGGATTTCGGCAATCAGCCCCAGCATTTT. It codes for CASSLGQGDFGNQPQHF.